What follows are 16 T cell receptor beta chains derived from one specimen sequenced in a study of blood T cells in healthy people across ages. Using a J-beta primer mix together with a sample-barcoded 5' primer, a second PCR was run for about 6 to 11 cycles. Each CDR3 protein is one row after TCRdb ran MiXCR on the 5' RACE reads. Of 950,000 to 1,200,000 distinct CDR3 sequences listed, around two fifths are singletons. Sequenced sample: blood. These receptor sequences come from a man between 18 and 29 years old in good health.

The rearrangement links TRBV6-6 to TRBJ1-2; D may be TRBD1 (5 bases). Germline V gene data show CDR1 as MNHNY and CDR2 as SVGAGI (reference sequence). Trimming shortened V by 4 bases and J by 5 bases, and 14 bases separated the two germline ends. CDR3 length equals 14 residues. CDR3 nucleotides: TGTGCCAGCAGTTCCGCGACAGTTAAGTATGGCTACACCTTC. This gives the protein CASSSATVKYGYTF.

The table lists this clonotype with a count of one. The V call is TRBV15, the J call TRBJ2-3; 10 bases agree with TRBD2. CDR1 LNHNV and CDR2 YYDKDF come from the germline V gene (reference sequence). Unmatched junction bases numbered 8, after V lost 4 bases and J lost 1 base. The CDR3 has 17 residues. CDR3 nucleotide sequence: TGTGCCACCAGCATATTTTCCGGGACTAGCGGCACAGATACGCAGTATTTT. As protein: CATSIFSGTSGTDTQYF.

V is TRBV28 and J is TRBJ1-2; D ambiguous. The CDR3 is 13 residues long. From germline, CDR1 is MDHEN and CDR2 SYDVKM. Trimming pared 4 bases from V and 8 bases from J, leaving 14 bases between. The CDR3: CASSSGGIEGYTF. DNA for the CDR3: TGTGCCAGCAGTTCAGGAGGGATAGAGGGCTACACCTTC.

Many counts were recorded for this clonotype. A read error may account for a junction end that differs from germline. This chain connects TRBV5-1 to TRBJ2-3, with TRBD1 matching over 7 bases. This CDR3 comprises 15 residues. Germline CDR1 reads SGHRS; CDR2 reads YFSETQ. The CDR3: CASSLGTASTDTQYF. CDR3 in DNA: TGTGCCAGCAGTTTAGGGACAGCTAGCACAGATACGCAGTATTTT.

In this sample, this clonotype turned up a few times. The rearrangement joins TRBV3-1 to TRBJ1-6, with TRBD1 matching 10 bases. Germline values: CDR1 LGHDT, CDR2 YNNKEL (reference sequence). The CDR3 has 22 residues. V shed 1 base, J shed 10 bases, and the junction held 25 bases outside the gene matches. CDR3 sequence: CASSQVLSGQGHVLDLQSPLHF. The CDR3, as DNA: TGTGCCAGCAGCCAAGTTTTATCGGGACAGGGGCACGTATTGGACCTCCAATCACCCCTCCACTTT.

This clonotype occurred a few times. This chain joins TRBV18 and TRBJ2-5, with TRBD2 as a possible D gene (6 bases). CDR1 is KGHSH, CDR2 LQKENI, per germline. The CDR3 runs to 14 residues. The V and J ends lost 3 bases and 0 bases respectively, with 8 bases between them. The CDR3 region has the DNA TGTGCCAGCTCACCGGGGGGAAACCAAGAGACCCAGTACTTC. Protein product: CASSPGGNQETQYF.

The chain couples TRBV20-1 to TRBJ1-1; tentative D call: TRBD1 (5 bases). From germline, CDR1 is DFQATT and CDR2 SNEGSKA (reference sequence). The CDR3 contains 14 residues. The germline V and J ends were trimmed by 2 bases and 6 bases, with 16 bases remaining between them. The chain's CDR3 is CSARIRGGVAEAFF. DNA of the CDR3: TGCAGTGCTAGAATAAGGGGTGGTGTGGCTGAAGCTTTCTTT.

The chain carries TRBV18 and TRBJ2-7; tentatively, D is TRBD1 or TRBD2 (5 bases each). This CDR3 region has 14 residues. V was shortened by 2 bases and J by 4 bases, with 12 bases between the two germline ends. Germline CDR1 KGHSH, CDR2 LQKENI. CDR3 region: CASSPGTSEYEQYF. The CDR3 nucleotides read TGTGCCAGCTCACCAGGGACGTCGGAGTACGAGCAGTACTTC.

This CDR3 is CASSRRSTNEKLFF. The CDR3 DNA reads as TGTGCCAGCAGTCGCAGGTCAACTAATGAAAAACTGTTTTTT. V usage is TRBV2 and J usage is TRBJ1-4; no definite D call. CDR3 size: 14 residues. The germline V gene encodes CDR1 SNHLY and CDR2 FYNNEI. Between the trimmed V and J ends, which lost 5 bases and 0 bases, there was a span of 7 bases.

Concerning this clonotype: A much more abundant neighbour one base away suggests this may be a read error. The J gene is TRBJ1-2, the V gene TRBV5-1; D perhaps matches TRBD1 (5 bases). Trimming stripped 4 bases from V and 3 bases from J, with 13 bases between. The CDR3 is 14 amino acids. The germline CDR1 and CDR2 sequences are SGHRS and YFSETQ. CDR3: CASSQTEIYYGYTF. CDR3 bases: TGCGCCAGCAGCCAGACAGAGATCTACTATGGCTACACCTTC.

The gene calls are TRBV12-3 or TRBV12-4 and TRBJ2-5; 10 bases agree with TRBD2. TRBJ2-7 explains the end of the DNA better; the J call may be wrong. The CDR3 totals 17 residues. The CDR3 region is CASSLFPTSGFIYEQYF. In DNA form, the CDR3 reads TGTGCCAGCAGTCTGTTCCCGACTAGCGGGTTTATCTACGAGCAGTACTTC.

V usage is TRBV5-7 and J usage is TRBJ1-2; unclear D gene. TRBV5-7 carries the ORF label, with uncertain function. This CDR3 is built from 14 residues. The V end lost 4 bases, the J end lost 1 base, and 11 bases lay between the germline ends. CDR3 residues: CASSESPDNYGYTF. The CDR3 DNA reads as TGTGCCAGCAGCGAATCGCCGGATAACTATGGCTACACCTTC.

The DNA for the CDR3 is TGTGCCAGCAGCTTGGATGCCGGGAACGATTCACCCCTCCACTTT. Encoded protein: CASSLDAGNDSPLHF. The gene calls are TRBV5-5 and TRBJ1-6; D is uncertain. CDR1 SGHKS and CDR2 YYEKEE come from the germline V gene (reference sequence). The V end lost 0 bases, the J end lost 8 bases, and 12 bases lay between the germline ends. The CDR3 is made up of 15 amino acids.

This clonotype came up a few times. The chain combines TRBV7-2 with TRBJ1-6, with 8 bases that match TRBD1. V lost 0 bases and J lost 9; bases outside the gene matches: 7. CDR3 size: 16 residues. Germline V CDR1 and CDR2: SGHTA, FQGNSA. The CDR3 nucleotides read TGTGCCAGCAGCTTAGCTCCACAGGGGGATATTTCACCCCTCCACTTT. This codes for CASSLAPQGDISPLHF.

In regard to this clonotype: One end of the junction varies from germline; a read error may be responsible. This sequence joins TRBV5-1 and TRBJ2-1, with D possibly called TRBD1 or TRBD2 (5 bases each). This CDR3 is built from 17 residues. The germline V gene encodes CDR1 SGHRS and CDR2 YFSETQ. CDR3 sequence: CASSLGAQGAIYNEQFF. CDR3 nucleotides: TGCGCCAGCAGTTTGGGAGCGCAGGGCGCAATCTACAATGAGCAGTTCTTC.

V gene TRBV20-1 combines with J gene TRBJ1-1; D gene uncertain. Trimming pared 6 bases from V and 4 bases from J, leaving 15 bases between. Germline CDR1 is DFQATT and CDR2 is SNEGSKA (reference sequence). CDR3 length equals 13 residues. CDR3 bases: TGCAGTGCCCCTGGGCCAGGAAGCACTGAAGCTTTCTTT. Its translation is CSAPGPGSTEAFF.